This T cell receptor (beta chain) stems from a study of blood T cell repertoires in COVID-19. In the study overall: Samples came from the United States, Italy and Spain, spanning acute and convalescent COVID-19. PBMCs, B-cell-depleted T cells, or T cells provided the cDNA or gDNA that made up the material.

Per the study methods: Counts of nucleated cells, estimated from reference gene primer amplification, were obtained. Sequenced by immunoSEQ multiplex PCR; TCRdb stores in-frame clones only, minus some. The V and J calls and clone size are taken from that table; D and trimming were inferred from the DNA. The repertoire holds around 260,000 clones, with around four fifths as singletons. This sequence originates from a man aged 60 to 75 with acute or convalescent COVID-19. Material: peripheral blood.

The CDR3: CASSPGQGNYGYTF. DNA for the CDR3: TGTGCCAGCAGCCCGGGACAGGGTAACTATGGCTACACCTTC. The chain has TRBV7-3 and TRBJ1-2, with TRBD1 matching over 9 bases. Germline V gene lookup returns CDR1 SGHTA and CDR2 FQGTGA. The V and J ends lost 5 bases and 1 base, in that order; junction bases with no gene match: 2. The CDR3 length is 14 residues.